The 27 T cell receptor beta chains below all came from one sample that was sequenced in a study of T cells in Graves' hyperthyroidism and ophthalmopathy. From RNA transcripts, TCR beta CDR3 regions were amplified. The HTBI set primed first-round TCR CDR3 RT-PCR. TCRdb ran MiXCR on the multiplex PCR reads and lists one entry per CDR3 protein. This sample has about 680,000 distinct CDR3 sequences; approximately 40% occur once, and the top ten carry around 30%. The sequenced sample was blood. The receptors were sampled from a middle-aged woman with Graves' hyperthyroidism.

The rearrangement joins TRBV20-1 to TRBJ2-5; D is possibly TRBD1 (6 bases). The CDR3 totals 14 residues. The V end was cut by 3 bases, the J end by 5 bases, with 16 bases between. Germline V gives CDR1 DFQATT, CDR2 SNEGSKA (reference sequence). The CDR3 spells CSASSQGYWETQYF. In DNA form, the CDR3 reads TGCAGTGCTAGCAGTCAGGGGTATTGGGAGACCCAGTACTTC.

This chain joins TRBV29-1 and TRBJ1-5; D perhaps matches TRBD1 (5 bases). CDR1 SQVTM and CDR2 ANQGSEA come from the germline V gene. V was shortened by 6 bases and J by 7 bases, with 19 bases between the two germline ends. The length of the CDR3 is 14 residues. The CDR3 region is CSVILTGAGQPQHF. DNA of the CDR3: TGCAGCGTGATACTCACAGGAGCCGGCCAGCCCCAGCATTTT. The full variable domain, with the rest looked up from reference TRBV29-1 and TRBJ1-5, is SAVISQKPSRDICQRGTSLTIQCQVDSQVTMMFWYRQQPGQSLTLIATANQGSEATYESGFVIDKFPISRPNLTFSTLTVSNMSPEDSSIYLCSVILTGAGQPQHFGDGTRLSIL.

Details on this clonotype: Germline and junction disagree at one end, which may indicate a read error. V and J are TRBV5-4 and TRBJ1-2; TRBD1 matches 8 bases. CDR1 is SGHNT, CDR2 YYREEE, per germline (reference sequence). CDR3 length equals 14 residues. As DNA, the CDR3 is TGTGCCAGCAGCTCATCGACAGGGGCCTATGGCTACTCCTTC. As protein: CASSSSTGAYGYSF.

A few counts support this clonotype. The chain is built from TRBV4-3 and TRBJ1-1; the D is unclear. Looked up from germline, CDR1 is LGHNA and CDR2 is YSLEER. The CDR3 has 13 amino acids. Trimming took 3 bases from V and 4 from J, leaving 9 bases between them. The CDR3 here is CASSQNVVTEAFF. The CDR3 nucleotides read TGCGCCAGCAGCCAGAACGTGGTCACTGAAGCTTTCTTT.

The CDR3 bases are TGTGGGACAGGGGGCGATGAAAAACTGTTTTTT. Translated, it gives CGTGGDEKLFF. The chain joins TRBV30 to TRBJ1-4; TRBD1 matches 11 bases. The CDR3 totals 11 residues. Per the germline V gene, CDR1 is GTSNPN and CDR2 is SVGIG (reference sequence).

This clonotype has a count of ten or more. The chain employs TRBV12-3 or TRBV12-4 and TRBJ1-1; D is ambiguous. This CDR3 contains 14 residues. V was cut by 3 bases and J by 3 bases, with 11 bases left in between. CDR3 nucleotide sequence: TGTGCCAGCAGTTTTGCCAGTGGGGACACTGAAGCTTTCTTT. As protein: CASSFASGDTEAFF.

This clonotype was seen a few times. This chain uses TRBV7-2 with TRBJ1-5; D remains unclear. CDR3 length: 15 residues. Trimming took off 0 bases at V and 6 bases at J, with 12 bases between the two ends. Per germline, CDR1 SGHTA and CDR2 FQGNSA. This CDR3 reads CASSLAVEGGQPQHF. DNA for the CDR3: TGTGCCAGCAGCTTAGCGGTGGAAGGAGGTCAGCCCCAGCATTTT.

The rearrangement links TRBV20-1 to TRBJ2-7; 10 bases agree with TRBD1. V shed 1 base and J 0 bases; nucleotides not matched to a gene: 9. Germline V gene data show CDR1 as DFQATT and CDR2 as SNEGSKA (reference sequence). The CDR3 contains 17 residues. This chain's CDR3 is CSARGTGGLGFSYEQYF. CDR3 DNA sequence: TGCAGTGCTAGAGGGACAGGGGGTTTAGGTTTCTCCTACGAGCAGTACTTC.

CDR3 DNA: TGTGCCACCAGCTCCCGGGCCTACAATGAGCAGTTCTTC. Translated: CATSSRAYNEQFF. The genes are TRBV15 and TRBJ2-7; D not certain. TRBJ2-1 explains the end of the DNA better; the J call may be wrong. Germline V gene sequence: CDR1 LNHNV, CDR2 YYDKDF (reference sequence). The CDR3 contains 13 residues.

A few counts support this clonotype. The V gene is TRBV13, the J gene TRBJ1-5, with D unclear. This CDR3 region has 15 residues. Germline CDR1 is PRHDT and CDR2 is FYEKMQ (reference sequence). Trimming pared 7 bases from V and 2 bases from J, leaving 15 bases between. The CDR3 region is CASTPGSGGNQPQHF. The CDR3 bases are TGTGCCAGCACCCCCGGGTCAGGTGGCAATCAGCCCCAGCATTTT.

The chain recombines TRBV5-1 with TRBJ1-6; TRBD1 agrees at 8 bases. The germline V gene encodes CDR1 SGHRS and CDR2 YFSETQ. The CDR3 loop spans 17 amino acids. The J segment lost 5 bases and the V segment lost 0 bases, leaving 7 bases of the junction unmatched. The CDR3 loop is CASSLALTGDNNSPLHF. The CDR3 bases are TGCGCCAGCAGCTTGGCCCTGACAGGGGATAATAATTCACCCCTCCACTTT.

This clonotype appeared a few times. The V and J genes are TRBV7-2 and TRBJ2-5; tentatively, D is TRBD1 or TRBD2 (5 bases each). Germline CDR1 is SGHTA and CDR2 is FQGNSA. V lost 1 base to trimming and J lost 5 bases, with 23 bases between them. CDR3 length: 18 residues. The CDR3 spells CASSLVLGGTAVQETQYF. In DNA form, the CDR3 reads TGTGCCAGCAGCTTAGTTTTAGGTGGGACCGCGGTCCAGGAGACCCAGTACTTC.

This chain connects TRBV20-1 to TRBJ1-1; D remains ambiguous. Trimming took 1 base from V and 4 from J, leaving 10 bases between them. Germline-derived CDR1 and CDR2 are DFQATT and SNEGSKA (reference sequence). The length of the CDR3 is 13 residues. The CDR3 reads CSARAELTTEAFF. The CDR3 nucleotides are TGCAGTGCTAGAGCCGAGTTGACCACTGAAGCTTTCTTT.

This clonotype was detected ten times or more. The V gene is TRBV6-5, the J gene TRBJ1-5, with a weak D call TRBD1 (5 bases). Per the germline V gene, CDR1 is MNHEY and CDR2 is SVGAGI. The CDR3 covers 14 residues. The V end was cut by 4 bases, the J end by 4 bases, with 11 bases between. The CDR3: CASSSLDSNQPQHF. DNA for the CDR3: TGTGCCAGCAGTTCCCTAGACAGTAATCAGCCCCAGCATTTT.

This clonotype was seen many times. This chain links TRBV10-1 with TRBJ2-5; 13 bases are a match to TRBD2. Trimming removed 6 bases from V and 3 bases from J; junction bases left unmatched: 7. The CDR3 totals 16 residues. Per the germline V gene, CDR1 is WNHNN and CDR2 is SYGVQD (reference sequence). CDR3 DNA: TGCGCCAGCAGCGGACTAGCGGGGGCGAAAGAAGAGACCCAGTACTTC. This translates into CASSGLAGAKEETQYF.

The chain couples TRBV18 to TRBJ1-2; 8 positions match TRBD1. The CDR3 contains 14 residues. The J segment lost 6 bases and the V segment lost 3 bases, leaving 6 bases of the junction unmatched. CDR1 KGHSH and CDR2 LQKENI come from the germline V gene. CDR3 nucleotides: TGTGCCAGCTCACCCACGTGGGACAGGCATGGCTACACCTTC. Translation: CASSPTWDRHGYTF.

This chain connects TRBV5-1 to TRBJ2-5, with a possible D match to TRBD1 (5 bases). V lost 4 bases to trimming and J lost 1 base, with 17 bases between them. This CDR3 is built from 16 residues. Germline V CDR1 and CDR2: SGHRS, YFSETQ. The DNA of the CDR3 is TGCGCCAGCAGCCCCCCCCGGGTCAGGGTCCAAGAGACCCAGTACTTC. This gives the protein CASSPPRVRVQETQYF.

The table lists this clonotype with a few counts. The CDR3 here is CASSYRSGSENTEAFF. CDR3 DNA: TGTGCCAGCAGTTACCGGAGTGGGTCGGAGAACACTGAAGCTTTCTTT. The chain couples TRBV6-2 or TRBV6-3 to TRBJ1-1; D is uncertain. CDR1 and CDR2 from the germline V gene are MNHEY and SVGEGT. Trimming shortened V by 2 bases and J by 1 base, and 14 bases separated the two germline ends. The CDR3 totals 16 residues.

This clonotype has more than one count but fewer than ten. This chain connects TRBV6-6 to TRBJ1-2; 8 nucleotides line up with TRBD1. In germline, CDR1 is MNHNY, CDR2 SVGAGI (reference sequence). CDR3 length equals 15 residues. Germline trimming cut 7 bases from V and 6 bases from J; bases unmatched to any gene: 13. In nucleotides, the CDR3 is TGTGCCAGCACCCGCGTTCCGGGACAGGAAGATGGCTACACCTTC. This sequence encodes CASTRVPGQEDGYTF.

This chain joins TRBV29-1 and TRBJ2-3; D unresolved. Trimming left V 6 bases short and J 0 bases short, with 10 bases between. Germline V gene sequence: CDR1 SQVTM, CDR2 ANQGSEA. The CDR3 totals 13 residues. CDR3 DNA sequence: TGCAGCGTATCATCCACTAGCACAGATACGCAGTATTTT. Amino acids: CSVSSTSTDTQYF.

The table lists this clonotype with a few counts. The CDR3 sequence: CASSEQGASTGELFF. The CDR3 coding sequence is TGTGCCAGCAGCGAGCAGGGGGCGAGCACCGGGGAGCTGTTTTTT. The rearrangement uses TRBV7-8 and TRBJ2-2; 8 positions match TRBD1. Looked up from germline, CDR1 is SGHVS and CDR2 is FQNEAQ. Trimming took 5 bases from V and 4 from J; bases not matched to a gene: 6. There are 15 residues in the CDR3.

A few counts support this clonotype. This chain uses TRBV5-6 with TRBJ2-7, with a weak D call TRBD1 (6 bases). The CDR3 is 16 amino acids. V gave up 3 bases and J gave up 3 bases, with 19 bases separating them. Germline-derived CDR1 and CDR2 are SGHDT and YYEEEE. Here the CDR3 DNA reads TGTGCCAGCAGCTCGTGGACAGAAACGCCGTACTACGAGCAGTACTTC. Protein product: CASSSWTETPYYEQYF.

This clonotype has just a few counts. This chain links TRBV2 with TRBJ1-1; D is undetermined. The V end lost 10 bases, the J end lost 7 bases, and 7 bases lay between the germline ends. Germline lookup yields CDR1 SNHLY and CDR2 FYNNEI. CDR3 length equals 9 residues. This CDR3 is CATYGEAFF. The CDR3 nucleotides read TGTGCCACCTACGGTGAAGCTTTCTTT.

The chain recombines TRBV11-2 with TRBJ2-6; possibly TRBD1 for D (5 bases). The germline V and J ends were trimmed by 2 bases and 0 bases, with 17 bases remaining between them. CDR1 is SGHAT and CDR2 is FQNNGV in the germline V gene. The CDR3 is 19 residues long. The CDR3 loop reads CASSLQGPKTFSGANVLTF. The CDR3 DNA follows: TGTGCCAGCAGCTTACAGGGTCCTAAGACTTTCTCTGGGGCCAACGTCCTGACTTTC.

The chain recombines TRBV14 with TRBJ1-1; TRBD1 agrees at 7 bases. This CDR3 is 16 amino acids long. Germline CDR1 is SGHDN and CDR2 is FVKESK. The V gene end was trimmed by 0 bases and the J gene end by 1 base; junction bases not matched to a gene: 5. Written as DNA, the CDR3 is TGTGCCAGCAGCCAAGAAACGAACAGGGGGAACACTGAAGCTTTCTTT. Translating gives CASSQETNRGNTEAFF.

The CDR3 loop reads CASSQDRVRRTRTYEQYF. As DNA, the CDR3 is TGTGCCAGCAGCCAAGATCGGGTCCGGAGGACTCGGACCTACGAGCAGTACTTC. The V and J genes are TRBV14 and TRBJ2-7; a possible D gene is TRBD2 (5 bases). CDR3 length: 18 residues. V was clipped by 0 bases and J by 2 bases, with 20 bases between them. CDR1 is SGHDN and CDR2 is FVKESK in the germline V gene.

This clonotype came up a few times. This chain uses TRBV7-2 with TRBJ1-6; no clear D gene. This CDR3 region has 15 residues. With 5 bases removed from V and 7 bases from J, the gap between germline ends came to 15 bases. Looked up from germline, CDR1 is SGHTA and CDR2 is FQGNSA. The CDR3 coding sequence is TGTGCCAGCAGCCCTTGGACCGCCCGGAATTCACCCCTCCACTTT. It translates to CASSPWTARNSPLHF.